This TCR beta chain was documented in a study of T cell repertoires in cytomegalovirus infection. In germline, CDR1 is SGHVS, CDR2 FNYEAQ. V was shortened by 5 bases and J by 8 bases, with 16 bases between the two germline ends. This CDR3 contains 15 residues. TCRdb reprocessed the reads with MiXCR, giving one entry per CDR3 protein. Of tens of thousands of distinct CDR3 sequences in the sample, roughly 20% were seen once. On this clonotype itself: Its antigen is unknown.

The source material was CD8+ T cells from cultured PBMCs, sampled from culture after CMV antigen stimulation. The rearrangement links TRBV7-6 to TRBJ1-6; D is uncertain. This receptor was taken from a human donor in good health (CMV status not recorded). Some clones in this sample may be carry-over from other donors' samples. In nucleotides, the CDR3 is TGTGCCAGCAGCACTACCGGAGAAAATGATTCACCCCTCCACTTT. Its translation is CASSTTGENDSPLHF.